These T cell receptor beta chains were read from a single sample in a study of shared clonotypes between healthy human individuals. Using immunoSEQ multiplex PCR, the repertoire was profiled, and TCRdb retains in-frame clones only, with some absent. The sample carries roughly 570,000 clones, more than 95% recorded once. The sample taken for sequencing was naive CD8+ T cells sorted from blood. The receptors here all came from a man aged 30 to 45 in good health. Each CDR3 is given with its conserved first and last residue. The D gene is left open where the match is weak. Not every row has a clone size; where given, it reads once, few, many or a size class.

j_call cdr3_length clone_size d_call v_call cdr3_aa cdr3_nt
TRBJ2-2 15 . TRBD1 TRBV2 CASSGWDRGTGELFF TGTGCCAGCAGTGGTTGGGACAGGGGCACCGGGGAGCTGTTTTTT
TRBJ1-1 12 . . TRBV19 CASSTGYTEAFF TGTGCCAGTTCGACAGGTTACACTGAAGCTTTCTTT
TRBJ1-1 14 once . TRBV5-1 CASAWGSLNTEAFF TGCGCCAGCGCGTGGGGCAGCTTGAACACTGAAGCTTTCTTT
TRBJ2-1 11 . . TRBV11-3 CASSLGQEQFF TGTGCCAGCAGCTTAGGACAGGAGCAGTTCTTC
TRBJ1-1 16 . . TRBV7-9 CASSLTQGRYGTEAFF TGTGCCAGCAGCTTAACCCAGGGCCGGTATGGCACTGAAGCTTTCTTT
TRBJ1-4 14 . . TRBV6-5 CASSYVQGDEKLFF TGTGCCAGCAGTTACGTTCAGGGTGACGAAAAACTGTTTTTT
TRBJ2-5 13 . . TRBV5-4 CASSLSWVETQYF TGTGCCAGCAGCTTGAGTTGGGTAGAGACCCAGTACTTC
TRBJ2-7 13 . . TRBV4-1 CASSQPDGYEQYF TGCGCCAGCAGCCAGCCCGACGGCTACGAGCAGTACTTC
TRBJ1-5 11 . . TRBV28 CASSRYQPQHF TGTGCCAGCAGTCGCTATCAGCCCCAGCATTTT
TRBJ1-4 15 . TRBD1 TRBV6-5 CASSQTGTGLEKLFF TGTGCCAGCAGCCAGACCGGGACAGGCTTGGAAAAACTGTTTTTT
TRBJ2-7 17 . TRBD1 TRBV19 CASSILGAGTGGGEQYF TGTGCCAGTAGTATTCTTGGCGCGGGGACAGGGGGAGGCGAGCAGTACTTC
TRBJ2-7 13 . . TRBV6-1 CASSQGVRYEQYF TGTGCCAGCAGTCAGGGAGTCAGGTACGAGCAGTACTTC
TRBJ2-1 13 once . TRBV5-6 CASSLAARSEQFF TGTGCCAGCAGCTTGGCCGCCCGATCTGAGCAGTTCTTC
TRBJ1-5 14 . TRBD1 TRBV7-9 CASSETGRHQPQHF TGTGCCAGCAGCGAGACAGGGAGGCATCAGCCCCAGCATTTT
TRBJ1-2 13 . TRBD1 TRBV9 CASSAYRGGGYTF TGTGCCAGCAGCGCTTACAGGGGGGGTGGCTACACCTTC
TRBJ1-1 13 . . TRBV29-1 CSAEGRGNTEAFF TGCAGCGCCGAAGGCCGGGGGAACACTGAAGCTTTCTTT
TRBJ2-3 15 . . TRBV11-2 CASSELEEGTDTQYF TGTGCCAGCAGCGAACTGGAGGAGGGCACAGATACGCAGTATTTT
TRBJ1-4 15 . . TRBV4-2 CASSQVDAANEKLFF TGTGCCAGCAGCCAAGTTGACGCCGCTAATGAAAAACTGTTTTTT
TRBJ2-7 14 . . TRBV27 CASSSYSTSYEQYF TGTGCCAGCAGTTCTTACTCAACCTCCTACGAGCAGTACTTC